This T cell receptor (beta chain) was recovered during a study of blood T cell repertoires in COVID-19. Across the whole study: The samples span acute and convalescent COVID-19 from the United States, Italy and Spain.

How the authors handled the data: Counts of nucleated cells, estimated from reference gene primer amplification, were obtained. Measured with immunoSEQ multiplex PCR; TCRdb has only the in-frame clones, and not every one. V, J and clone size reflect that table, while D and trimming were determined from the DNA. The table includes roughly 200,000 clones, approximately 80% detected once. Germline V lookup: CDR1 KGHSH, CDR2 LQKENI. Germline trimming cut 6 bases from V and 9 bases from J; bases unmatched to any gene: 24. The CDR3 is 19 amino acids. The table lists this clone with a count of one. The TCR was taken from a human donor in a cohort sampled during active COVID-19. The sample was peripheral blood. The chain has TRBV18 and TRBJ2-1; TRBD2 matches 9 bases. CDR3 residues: CASSPIGASGTGAGGEQFF. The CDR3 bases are TGTGCCAGCTCCCCGATCGGGGCTAGCGGGACCGGGGCCGGAGGTGAGCAGTTCTTC. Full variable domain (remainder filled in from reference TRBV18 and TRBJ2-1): NAGVMQNPRHLVRRRGQEARLRCSPMKGHSHVYWYRQLPEEGLKFMVYLQKENIIDESGMPKERFSAEFPKEGPSILRIQQVVRGDSAAYFCASSPIGASGTGAGGEQFFGPGTRLTVL.